Sample share makes the clone carrying this TCR beta chain medium-sized. Its antigen is as yet unknown. All the people who gave samples were healthy bone marrow donors. The CDR3 is made up of 13 amino acids. Trimming took 4 bases from V and 2 from J, leaving 9 bases between them. Germline V lookup: CDR1 SEHNR, CDR2 FQNEAQ (reference sequence). This sample is drawn from a study of cytomegalovirus exposure and HLA in healthy donors. Primers included in the PCR were 60 Vbeta and 13 Jbeta primers. Clones were read by immunoSEQ multiplex PCR, and TCRdb kept only the in-frame ones, dropping some. Counted here are 90,000 to 110,000 clones, about three quarters occurring once; the ten biggest clones make up roughly 5.7%. General study points: Cytomegalovirus association was assigned to about 150 TCR beta chains. In vitro work confirmed that a few CMV-associated chains recognize CMV antigens. Presence/absence analyses took donor sequencing depth as roughly uniform.

This receptor was identified in a male donor in good health and CMV-seronegative. The chain combines TRBV7-9 with TRBJ2-7, with D maybe TRBD1 (5 bases). Source material: PBMCs. CDR3: CASSSDSTYEQYF. For the CDR3, the DNA is TGTGCCAGCAGCTCCGACAGCACCTACGAGCAGTACTTC.